This T cell receptor (beta chain) originates from a study of blood T cell repertoires in COVID-19. Across the study: T cells, B-cell-depleted T cells, or PBMCs supplied cDNA or gDNA.

Libraries were prepared by immunoSEQ multiplex PCR; TCRdb keeps only in-frame clonotypes and omits some of them. Here the sample spans 300,000 to 350,000 clones, 87% being singletons. This CDR3 region has 15 residues. Germline CDR1 is LNHDA and CDR2 is SQIVND (reference sequence). V gave up 5 bases and J gave up 2 bases; unmatched junction bases: 4. Specimen: PBMCs or T cells enriched from blood (not recorded which). This TCR was sampled from a woman between 18 and 29 years old who had recovered from COVID-19. J is TRBJ2-3 and V is TRBV19; the match to TRBD2 covers 10 bases. The CDR3 DNA follows: TGTGCCAGTAGTTCTACTAGCGGGGTCACAGATACGCAGTATTTT. This translates into CASSSTSGVTDTQYF.